These 21 T cell receptor beta chains were all obtained from the same sample, sequenced in a study of patients and donors after allogeneic stem cell transplantation. TCRdb called the RT-PCR reads again in MiXCR, with one record for every CDR3 protein. The sample gives 150,000 to 250,000 distinct CDR3 sequences, 41% of which show up once; about 33% is in the top ten. The source material was blood, either unsorted or a sorted T cell fraction (not recorded which). Receptors were obtained from a human donor who was either an allogeneic HSCT recipient or a stem cell or donor lymphocyte infusion donor (not recorded which). It is not recorded whose cells these are; they may come from a transplant donor.

This clonotype was seen a few times. V and J are TRBV12-3 or TRBV12-4 and TRBJ1-5; tentative D call: TRBD1 (5 bases). The CDR3 covers 14 residues. Trimming stripped 3 bases from V and 5 bases from J, with 11 bases between. Here the CDR3 reads CASSFRRGDQPQHF. CDR3 DNA sequence: TGTGCCAGCAGTTTTAGGAGGGGCGATCAGCCCCAGCATTTT.

This sequence joins TRBV7-2 and TRBJ2-1; D might be TRBD2 (6 bases). Trimming removed 5 bases at V and 2 bases at J, with 19 bases between. The V gene's germline CDR1 is SGHTA and CDR2 FQGNSA. The CDR3 sequence is 17 residues long. CDR3 amino acids: CASSRQTRFRTYNEQFF. CDR3 sequence (DNA): TGTGCCAGCAGCCGTCAGACTAGGTTTCGAACCTACAATGAGCAGTTCTTC.

The chain recombines TRBV4-3 with TRBJ2-1; D unclear. The germline V gene has CDR1 LGHNA and CDR2 YSLEER. CDR3 length: 16 amino acids. V lost 4 bases and J 2 bases, leaving 15 bases between the germline ends. CDR3 sequence: CASSPEGTATYNEQFF. The CDR3 DNA is TGCGCCAGCAGCCCAGAAGGTACAGCTACCTACAATGAGCAGTTCTTC.

The J gene is TRBJ1-1, the V gene TRBV6-5; unclear D gene. Germline assignment: CDR1 MNHEY and CDR2 SVGAGI. V was cut by 5 bases and J by 3 bases, with 16 bases left in between. The CDR3 is 15 residues long. This CDR3 reads CASSTPDTVDTEAFF. CDR3 nucleotide sequence: TGTGCCAGCAGTACCCCAGACACGGTGGACACTGAAGCTTTCTTT.

The V gene is TRBV5-6, the J gene TRBJ1-1; TRBD1 matches 7 bases. The CDR3 is 13 residues long. V lost 3 bases and J lost 8; bases outside the gene matches: 7. CDR1 is SGHDT and CDR2 is YYEEEE in the germline V gene. CDR3 sequence reads: CASSWGQTLEAFF. The CDR3 region has the DNA TGTGCCAGCAGCTGGGGACAGACTCTAGAAGCTTTCTTT.

This clonotype occurred once. V is TRBV12-3 or TRBV12-4 and J is TRBJ2-5, with D perhaps matching TRBD1 (5 bases). Trimming took off 4 bases at V and 5 bases at J, with 17 bases between the two ends. The CDR3 contains 15 residues. The CDR3 protein is CASSSDTTARETQYF. The CDR3, as DNA: TGTGCCAGCAGTTCGGACACGACCGCTAGGGAGACCCAGTACTTC.

V gene TRBV12-3 or TRBV12-4 combines with J gene TRBJ1-2, with D possibly being TRBD1 (5 bases). V was clipped by 3 bases and J by 3 bases, with 14 bases between them. The CDR3 length is 15 residues. The chain's CDR3 is CASSFLGRADYGYTF. The CDR3 DNA follows: TGTGCCAGCAGTTTTTTAGGCAGGGCGGACTATGGCTACACCTTC.

This clonotype has at least ten counts. This CDR3 reads CSVEGDRGRFDGYTF. CDR3 DNA: TGCAGCGTTGAAGGGGACAGGGGGCGTTTTGATGGCTACACCTTC. The chain is built from TRBV29-1 and TRBJ1-2; 12 bases fit TRBD1. This CDR3 is built from 15 residues. V lost 1 base and J lost 6; bases outside the gene matches: 6. Germline CDR1 is SQVTM and CDR2 is ANQGSEA.

The chain recombines TRBV20-1 with TRBJ2-1, with 8 bases fitting TRBD2. This CDR3 comprises 15 residues. Germline lookup yields CDR1 DFQATT and CDR2 SNEGSKA (reference sequence). Unmatched junction bases numbered 11, after V lost 6 bases and J lost 4 bases. Here the CDR3 reads CSALPGLDIYNEQFF. The CDR3 DNA reads as TGCAGTGCCTTACCGGGACTAGATATATACAATGAGCAGTTCTTC.

Ten or more counts support this clonotype. In nucleotides, the CDR3 is TGTGCCAGCAGTCCGACAGGGGCGGCCTATGGCTACACCTTC. This translates into CASSPTGAAYGYTF. This chain links TRBV12-3 or TRBV12-4 with TRBJ1-2; 8 bases fit TRBD1. The CDR3 contains 14 residues. Trimming cost V 5 bases and J 4 bases; bases outside gene matches: 6.

This clonotype came up a few times. V is TRBV7-9 and J is TRBJ1-1, with TRBD1 matching 9 bases. The CDR3 is 15 amino acids. With 6 bases clipped from V and 0 bases from J, the junction kept 5 bases outside the gene matches. CDR1 is SEHNR, CDR2 FQNEAQ, per germline (reference sequence). DNA for the CDR3: TGTGCCAGCAGTACTACAGGGGGCATGAACACTGAAGCTTTCTTT. This encodes CASSTTGGMNTEAFF. Combining the CDR3 with reference TRBV7-9 and TRBJ1-1 gives the whole variable domain DTGVSQNPRHKITKRGQNVTFRCDPISEHNRLYWYRQTLGQGPEFLTYFQNEAQLEKSRLLSDRFSAERPKGSFSTLEIQRTEQGDSAMYLCASSTTGGMNTEAFFGQGTRLTVV.

This clonotype was picked up a small number of times. DNA of the CDR3: TGTGCCAGCAGCAGACATCTCATGAACACTGAAGCTTTCTTT. It is translated as CASSRHLMNTEAFF. The chain couples TRBV7-9 to TRBJ1-1, with unresolved D. The length of the CDR3 is 14 residues. Germline assignment: CDR1 SEHNR and CDR2 FQNEAQ (reference sequence). V lost 5 bases and J lost 0, with 10 bases in between.

This clonotype was seen only a few times. The chain couples TRBV3-1 to TRBJ2-7, with D maybe TRBD2 (5 bases). This CDR3 comprises 14 residues. Trimming took 5 bases from V and 3 from J, leaving 14 bases between them. Germline loops: CDR1 LGHDT, CDR2 YNNKEL (reference sequence). CDR3 amino acids: CASSTPGRSYEQYF. CDR3 sequence (DNA): TGTGCCAGCAGCACGCCGGGAAGGAGCTACGAGCAGTACTTC.

This clonotype was recorded only once. The rearrangement uses TRBV28 and TRBJ1-2; possible D gene TRBD1, 5 bases. The CDR3 is made up of 15 amino acids. From germline, CDR1 is MDHEN and CDR2 SYDVKM. The V gene lost 5 bases and the J gene lost 7 bases, with 20 bases spanning the gap. DNA for the CDR3: TGTGCCAGCAGTGGGGGAGAGGGCACTTCGGGTGGCTACACCTTC. It specifies CASSGGEGTSGGYTF.

This clonotype was observed a few times. In nucleotides, the CDR3 is TGTGCCAGCAGTTTTACAGCGCCCATGAACACTGAAGCTTTCTTT. This sequence encodes CASSFTAPMNTEAFF. The rearrangement links TRBV12-3 or TRBV12-4 to TRBJ1-1; D remains ambiguous. This CDR3 spans 15 amino acids. Between the trimmed V and J ends, which lost 3 bases and 0 bases, there was a span of 11 bases.

This clonotype was observed a few times. The chain is built from TRBV7-2 and TRBJ2-3, with a weak D call TRBD2 (7 bases). The CDR3 has 14 residues. Germline CDR1 SGHTA, CDR2 FQGNSA. Trimming cost V 3 bases and J 5 bases, with 12 bases left between them. The CDR3 here is CASSLGGARDTQYF. The CDR3 coding sequence is TGTGCCAGCAGCTTGGGGGGGGCTAGAGATACGCAGTATTTT.

V is TRBV2 and J is TRBJ2-1; D remains unclear. Between the trimmed V and J ends, which lost 8 bases and 9 bases, there was a span of 14 bases. The germline V gene has CDR1 SNHLY and CDR2 FYNNEI. The CDR3 spans 12 residues. CDR3 loop: CASLSSSGEQFF. CDR3 in DNA: TGTGCCAGCCTCTCTTCTTCCGGTGAGCAGTTCTTC.

The chain joins TRBV6-5 to TRBJ1-1, with D possibly matching TRBD1 (5 bases). V was trimmed by 5 bases and J by 1 base, leaving 14 bases between them. The CDR3 has 15 residues. The V gene's germline CDR1 is MNHEY and CDR2 SVGAGI. The CDR3 DNA reads as TGTGCCAGCAGTCCCCCCGGGGCACCGAACACTGAAGCTTTCTTT. Translating gives CASSPPGAPNTEAFF.

The chain joins TRBV9 to TRBJ1-2; no clear D gene. The CDR3 has 12 residues. V was pared by 5 bases and J by 8 bases, with 13 bases between. Germline CDR1 reads SGDLS; CDR2 reads YYNGEE. The CDR3 region is CASRATGGGYTF. As DNA, the CDR3 is TGTGCCAGCAGGGCCACTGGCGGAGGCTACACCTTC.

This clonotype appeared a few times. This sequence joins TRBV5-6 and TRBJ2-7; 15 nucleotides align to TRBD2. The CDR3 is 18 amino acids. Trimming cost V 3 bases and J 4 bases; bases outside gene matches: 11. CDR1 and CDR2 from the germline V gene are SGHDT and YYEEEE. The CDR3 bases are TGTGCCAGCAGCTCCTATTCGGGACTAGCGGGAGGAGGGTACGAGCAGTACTTC. This gives the protein CASSSYSGLAGGGYEQYF.

The J gene is TRBJ2-1, the V gene TRBV29-1, with 11 bases lining up with TRBD2. Germline loops: CDR1 SQVTM, CDR2 ANQGSEA. This CDR3 is built from 14 residues. J lost 4 bases, V lost 5 bases, and 4 bases had no gene match. The chain's CDR3 is CSVTTSGKYNEQFF. In DNA, the CDR3 is TGCAGCGTTACGACTAGCGGGAAATACAATGAGCAGTTCTTC.